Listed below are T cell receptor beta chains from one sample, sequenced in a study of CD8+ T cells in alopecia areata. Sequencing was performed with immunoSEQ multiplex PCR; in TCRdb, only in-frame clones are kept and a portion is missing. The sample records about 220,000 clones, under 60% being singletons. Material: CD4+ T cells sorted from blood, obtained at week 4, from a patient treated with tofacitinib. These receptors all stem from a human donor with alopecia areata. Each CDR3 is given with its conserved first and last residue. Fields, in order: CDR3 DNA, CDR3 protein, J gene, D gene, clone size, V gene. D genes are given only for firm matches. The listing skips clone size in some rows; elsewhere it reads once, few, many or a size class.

TGTGCCAGCAGTTACTCAGGGGGAGGGTCTGGCTACACCTTC CASSYSGGGSGYTF TRBJ1-2 NA NA TRBV6-5
TGTGCCTGGACCGGAGCGGGGCGATCTAGCACAGATACGCAGTATTTT CAWTGAGRSSTDTQYF TRBJ2-3 TRBD2 NA TRBV30
TGTGCCAGCAGCGTAGTGGGAAGGGGCCTAGGTGGCTACACCTTC CASSVVGRGLGGYTF TRBJ1-2 NA NA TRBV9
TGTGCCAGCAGTGAAACGGGACAGTATAATGAAAAACTGTTTTTT CASSETGQYNEKLFF TRBJ1-4 TRBD1 few TRBV6-1
TGCGCCAGCAGCCCAATGGGCAGGGCCAACACTGAAGCTTTCTTT CASSPMGRANTEAFF TRBJ1-1 NA few TRBV5-1
TGTGCCAGCAGGTTAACTCCGGGACAGGGGGGTTCCTATAATTCACCCCTCCACTTT CASRLTPGQGGSYNSPLHF TRBJ1-6 TRBD1 NA TRBV27
TGTGCCACCAGCAGAGGTACCGCGGCGACTGAAGCTTTCTTT CATSRGTAATEAFF TRBJ1-1 NA NA TRBV15
TGTGCCAGCTCACCACGCAGTCTAGCGGGGGGTTCCGGAGATACGCAGTATTTT CASSPRSLAGGSGDTQYF TRBJ2-3 TRBD2 NA TRBV18
TGCGCCAGCAGCTTCGACCCCCGGGACCGCTCCTACGAGCAGTACTTC CASSFDPRDRSYEQYF TRBJ2-7 NA NA TRBV5-1
TGTGCCAGCAGCCCCTCGGGAGCTGGGGATACGCAGTATTTT CASSPSGAGDTQYF TRBJ2-3 NA many TRBV7-8
TGTGCCTGGACCCATCAGGGAGACTCACCCCTCCACTTT CAWTHQGDSPLHF TRBJ1-6 NA NA TRBV30
TGCAGCGTTGGAAGGGGGGTGAACAACGTCCTGACTTTC CSVGRGVNNVLTF TRBJ2-6 NA NA TRBV29-1
TGTGCCAGCGGAGAGGGGACAGCTCGGGAGCAGTACTTC CASGEGTAREQYF TRBJ2-7 TRBD1 few TRBV2
TGTGCCTGGAGTTTGGACAGGGTCACAGATACGCAGTATTTT CAWSLDRVTDTQYF TRBJ2-3 TRBD1 NA TRBV30
TGTGCCAGCAGTTACTCAGGCAATGAGCAGTTCTTC CASSYSGNEQFF TRBJ2-1 NA NA TRBV6-6
TGCGCCAGCAGCCCTACTAGCGGGGAGCAGACCCAGTACTTC CASSPTSGEQTQYF TRBJ2-5 TRBD2 NA TRBV5-1
TGTGCCAGCAGCTTAGATGATACAGGAGTGCTCTATGGCTACACCTTC CASSLDDTGVLYGYTF TRBJ1-2 NA NA TRBV7-9
TGTGCCTGGAGTGCCATGACTAGCACAGATACGCAGTATTTT CAWSAMTSTDTQYF TRBJ2-3 NA few TRBV30
TGTGCCAGCAGGTTGACAGGGTTGACTGGAAACACCATATATTTT CASRLTGLTGNTIYF TRBJ1-3 TRBD1 few TRBV27
TGTGCCGCAACCCCCGGGACAGGGAATTCACCCCTCCACTTT CAATPGTGNSPLHF TRBJ1-6 TRBD1 NA TRBV30
TGTGCCAGCAGCGTAGGTAGCGGGGGACCGAACACCGGGGAGCTGTTTTTT CASSVGSGGPNTGELFF TRBJ2-2 TRBD2 NA TRBV9
TGTGCCAGCAGCTTGGGACAGGGGCGCTCCTACGAGCAGTACTTC CASSLGQGRSYEQYF TRBJ2-7 TRBD1 NA TRBV5-6
TGTGCCAGCAGTGAGGAAAGGGCTGGGGCCAACGTCCTGACTTTC CASSEERAGANVLTF TRBJ2-6 NA NA TRBV2
TGTGCCAGCTCACCACGGGGACAGGGCACTGAAGCTTTCTTT CASSPRGQGTEAFF TRBJ1-1 TRBD1 NA TRBV18
TGTGCCAGCAGCCTACAGGGACGCCCCTACAATGAGCAGTTCTTC CASSLQGRPYNEQFF TRBJ2-1 NA NA TRBV7-2
TGTGCCTGGAGTGTAGCCGCTGGAAACACCATATATTTT CAWSVAAGNTIYF TRBJ1-3 NA NA TRBV30
TGCGCCAGCAGGAATTCCGGGACATCCAACTACGAGCAGTACTTC CASRNSGTSNYEQYF TRBJ2-7 NA NA TRBV10-2
TGCAGCGTTGAATCGGCAGCCGGCTACACCTTC CSVESAAGYTF TRBJ1-2 NA NA TRBV29-1
TGTGCCAGCAGCCCAGACCCAGCGGGGGGGCTCTACAATGAGCAGTTCTTC CASSPDPAGGLYNEQFF TRBJ2-1 TRBD2 NA TRBV9
TGCAGCGTTGAAGATCTCAGGGGGCTTGAAAAACTGTTTTTT CSVEDLRGLEKLFF TRBJ1-4 TRBD1 NA TRBV29-1
TGTGCCGGAAAACCGGGACTAGTGACGTCCGGGGAGCTGTTTTTT CAGKPGLVTSGELFF TRBJ2-2 TRBD2 NA TRBV30
TGTGCCAGCAGCTTAGCGCTTGCAGTTTCTCAAGAGACCCAGTACTTC CASSLALAVSQETQYF TRBJ2-5 NA NA TRBV7-9
TGTGCCAGCCTGAAGAGTCGGCAGCACGCCTACGAGCAGTGCTTC CASLKSRQHAYEQCF TRBJ2-7 NA NA TRBV2
TGCGCCAGCAGCCAAGTCGGGTTAAGCACAGATACGCAGTATTTT CASSQVGLSTDTQYF TRBJ2-3 NA NA TRBV4-1
TGCAGCGCCAAACGGACAGGGGTGAACACTGAAGCTTTCTTT CSAKRTGVNTEAFF TRBJ1-1 TRBD1 NA TRBV29-1
TGTGCCAGCAGGCGAGCTTCAGGCTCTGGGGCCAACGTCCTGACTTTC CASRRASGSGANVLTF TRBJ2-6 NA once TRBV2
TGTGCCAGCAGCCCAAGACTAGCCGGGGGCGAGCAGTACTTC CASSPRLAGGEQYF TRBJ2-7 TRBD2 NA TRBV7-2
TGTGCCAGCAGTTATGGGTTTGAAGCTTTCTTT CASSYGFEAFF TRBJ1-1 NA NA TRBV7-2
TGCAGCGTTTCCACCGGGACAGGGAATCAGCCCCAGCATTTT CSVSTGTGNQPQHF TRBJ1-5 TRBD1 NA TRBV29-1
TGTGCCAGCAGTCCCATCGGACAGGGCGGAAAACTGTTTTTT CASSPIGQGGKLFF TRBJ1-4 TRBD1 few TRBV2
TGTGCCAGCAGCCCACGGGGCGGGGTCAGCTCCTACAATGAGCAGTTCTTC CASSPRGGVSSYNEQFF TRBJ2-1 NA NA TRBV9
TGTGCCAGCAGCTTAGGACAGGGGAGTATAGGGGCCAACGTCCTGACTTTC CASSLGQGSIGANVLTF TRBJ2-6 TRBD1 NA TRBV7-9
TGTGCCACACGACCGACAGGGGAGGAAAATGAGCAGTTCTTC CATRPTGEENEQFF TRBJ2-1 TRBD1 NA TRBV28
TGTGCCAGCAGTCATGCCGTTGAAGCTTTCTTT CASSHAVEAFF TRBJ1-1 NA NA TRBV25-1
TGCAGTGCTAGAGTACCGCCCACCTTC CSARVPPTF TRBJ1-2 NA NA TRBV20-1
TGTGCCAGCAGCTTAGCGCGGACAGACTATGGCTACACCTTC CASSLARTDYGYTF TRBJ1-2 NA few TRBV7-2
TGTGCCATCAGTGCAGGTCTAGATACGCAGTATTTT CAISAGLDTQYF TRBJ2-3 NA NA TRBV10-3
TGCAGCGTTGCAGGCAGGGTTTGGGGCTACACCTTC CSVAGRVWGYTF TRBJ1-2 NA NA TRBV29-1
TGTGCCAGCAGTGGACCAGTACTAGCGGGGGAAACCTACGAGCAGTACTTC CASSGPVLAGETYEQYF TRBJ2-7 TRBD2 NA TRBV27
TGTGCCAGCAGCGTAGGCAGTACCAAAAACATTCAGTACTTC CASSVGSTKNIQYF TRBJ2-4 NA few TRBV9
TGTGCCAGCAGTGAAGGGGGACAACCCTGGGGCGAGCAGTACTTC CASSEGGQPWGEQYF TRBJ2-7 NA NA TRBV25-1
TGCGCCAGCAGGGAAGGCCGGGAGACAGGAGGTTCACCCCTCCACTTT CASREGRETGGSPLHF TRBJ1-6 NA NA TRBV10-2
TGCAGCGTTGTGTTCAGGGGGGGAATTCAGTACTTC CSVVFRGGIQYF TRBJ2-4 NA NA TRBV29-1
TGCAGCGTTGAGGGGGGCGCTTTCCTTAAGACCCAGTACTTC CSVEGGAFLKTQYF TRBJ2-5 NA NA TRBV29-1
TGCAGCGTTGAATCCCGGGGACAGGGGGTAACCTACGAGCAGTACTTC CSVESRGQGVTYEQYF TRBJ2-7 TRBD1 once TRBV29-1
TGCAGTGCTAGAGATCTTTACGTAGTGTTTTTT CSARDLYVVFF TRBJ1-4 NA NA TRBV20-1
TGTGCTAGTGGGACAGATCAGCCCCAGCATTTT CASGTDQPQHF TRBJ1-5 NA NA TRBV12-5
TGCAGCGTTGTACTCCTCGGGACAGGGAAGGGTTTCTTT CSVVLLGTGKGFF TRBJ1-1 TRBD1 few TRBV29-1
TGTGCCTGGAGTGTCAGGTCAGGGTCGGGCGGGGCCAACGTCCTGACTTTC CAWSVRSGSGGANVLTF TRBJ2-6 NA NA TRBV30